This paragraph covers one TCR beta chain sequence. Sequencing was performed with immunoSEQ multiplex PCR; in TCRdb, only in-frame clones are kept and a portion is missing. The table lists around 2,000,000 clones, about 94% of them singletons. There are 13 residues in the CDR3. V was cut by 1 base and J by 8 bases, with 11 bases left in between. Germline V lookup: CDR1 SGHTA, CDR2 FQGNSA. These data come from a study of shared clonotypes between healthy human individuals. Positive CCR7 selection of CD45RO-negative cells yielded the naive CD8 cells, and terminally differentiated effector memory CD45RA+ cells were excluded.

The TCR originated in a man aged 18 to 29 in good health. This chain links TRBV7-2 with TRBJ1-1; no definite D call. Sequenced material: naive CD8+ T cells sorted from blood. In nucleotides, the CDR3 is TGTGCCAGCAGCTTAGTTAGGGATTGGGAAGCTTTCTTT. It translates to CASSLVRDWEAFF.